The 28 T cell receptor beta chains in this list originate from one sample, sequenced in a study of blood T cells in healthy people across ages. Using a J-beta primer mix together with a sample-barcoded 5' primer, a second PCR was run for roughly 6 to 12 cycles. MiXCR was run by TCRdb on the 5' RACE reads, yielding one entry per CDR3 protein. The sample contains about 600,000 distinct CDR3 sequences, about 45% of which appear only once. Material: blood. The receptors originated from a man older than 75 in good health.

This chain links TRBV5-1 with TRBJ2-1; the D gene is possibly TRBD1 (5 bases). This CDR3 is 16 amino acids long. Germline V lookup: CDR1 SGHRS, CDR2 YFSETQ. Trimming took 4 bases from V and 0 from J, leaving 14 bases between them. Here the CDR3 reads CASSTQGSSSYNEQFF. CDR3 coding DNA: TGCGCCAGCAGCACCCAGGGATCGAGCTCCTACAATGAGCAGTTCTTC.

This chain uses TRBV7-8 with TRBJ1-2; 9 bases line up with TRBD1. Unmatched junction bases numbered 8, after V lost 3 bases and J lost 6 bases. The CDR3 has 15 amino acids. CDR1 is SGHVS and CDR2 is FQNEAQ in the germline V gene. CDR3 coding DNA: TGTGCCAGCAGCTTGACAGGGGGTAATAGGGATGGCTACACCTTC. Its translation is CASSLTGGNRDGYTF.

The V and J genes are TRBV24-1 and TRBJ2-3, with a weak D call TRBD1 (5 bases). The germline V gene has CDR1 KGHDR and CDR2 SFDVKD. The CDR3 is 14 amino acids. Trimming took 9 bases from V and 7 from J, leaving 19 bases between them. Here the CDR3 DNA reads TGTGCCACCGGGGCGGCTAGTAAGGGAAATACGCAGTATTTT. Translation: CATGAASKGNTQYF.

This chain links TRBV7-9 with TRBJ2-1, with 10 bases aligning to TRBD1. The V gene's germline CDR1 is SEHNR and CDR2 FQNEAQ (reference sequence). V gave up 5 bases and J gave up 7 bases; unmatched junction bases: 11. The length of the CDR3 is 16 residues. CDR3 sequence reads: CASSPDGTGVRNEQFF. The CDR3 DNA follows: TGTGCCAGCAGCCCAGACGGGACAGGGGTGCGTAATGAGCAGTTCTTC. The full variable domain, in which reference TRBV7-9 and TRBJ2-1 provide the parts outside the CDR3, is DTGVSQNPRHKITKRGQNVTFRCDPISEHNRLYWYRQTLGQGPEFLTYFQNEAQLEKSRLLSDRFSAERPKGSFSTLEIQRTEQGDSAMYLCASSPDGTGVRNEQFFGPGTRLTVL.

This clonotype was detected only a few times. The chain joins TRBV25-1 to TRBJ2-1; 7 bases line up with TRBD1. The CDR3 length is 13 residues. Germline V gene data show CDR1 as MGHDK and CDR2 as SYGVNS. Unmatched junction bases numbered 5, after V lost 7 bases and J lost 5 bases. CDR3 loop: CASTRGSHNEQFF. The CDR3 DNA follows: TGTGCCAGCACCAGGGGGTCCCACAATGAGCAGTTCTTC. The full variable domain, with the rest looked up from reference TRBV25-1 and TRBJ2-1, is EADIYQTPRYLVIGTGKKITLECSQTMGHDKMYWYQQDPGMELHLIHYSYGVNSTEKGDLSSESTVSRIRTEHFPLTLESARPSHTSQYLCASTRGSHNEQFFGPGTRLTVL.

This chain connects TRBV7-2 to TRBJ2-1; D might be TRBD1 (6 bases). The germline V gene has CDR1 SGHTA and CDR2 FQGNSA. The CDR3 covers 13 residues. Trimming took off 0 bases at V and 12 bases at J, with 12 bases between the two ends. The CDR3 coding sequence is TGTGCCAGCAGCTTAGCCGGGACACCTCGGCAGTTCTTC. Protein sequence: CASSLAGTPRQFF.

This chain links TRBV7-9 with TRBJ1-5; no definite D call. The CDR3 runs to 14 residues. CDR1 and CDR2 (germline): SEHNR, FQNEAQ (reference sequence). Trimming left V 5 bases short and J 6 bases short, with 14 bases between. The CDR3 sequence: CASSQEKGPQPQHF. The CDR3 nucleotides are TGTGCCAGCAGCCAAGAGAAAGGGCCTCAGCCCCAGCATTTT.

Turning to this clonotype: Being one base from a much bigger clone, this may be a read error. The chain combines TRBV6-6 with TRBJ2-3; possible D gene TRBD2, 6 bases. CDR1 MNHNY and CDR2 SVGAGI come from the germline V gene (reference sequence). V lost 2 bases and J 4 bases, leaving 16 bases between the germline ends. This CDR3 comprises 16 residues. The CDR3 region is CASSYPLARGADTQYF. The CDR3 bases are TGTGCCAGCAGTTACCCCCTAGCGAGAGGAGCAGATACGCAGTATTTT.

The chain uses TRBV7-2 and TRBJ2-1; D is unclear. Trimming shortened V by 0 bases and J by 0 bases, and 9 bases separated the two germline ends. Germline V gene data show CDR1 as SGHTA and CDR2 as FQGNSA. The CDR3 sequence is 16 residues long. The CDR3 DNA sequence: TGTGCCAGCAGCTTAGCGGCCGTGAGCTCCTACAATGAGCAGTTCTTC. It specifies CASSLAAVSSYNEQFF.

This clonotype occurred a few times. The V call is TRBV12-3 or TRBV12-4, the J call TRBJ2-1, with D possibly matching TRBD2 (6 bases). The assigned J gene may be wrong: the sequence end matches TRBJ2-7 better. The CDR3 runs 15 residues. In DNA, the CDR3 is TGTGCCAGCAGTCCTGCGCGGGGCTCCTCCTACGAGCAGTACTTC. Translation: CASSPARGSSYEQYF.

The rearrangement joins TRBV20-1 to TRBJ2-5; TRBD2 is a possible D gene (7 bases). The CDR3 contains 15 residues. V shed 0 bases and J shed 11 bases, with 22 bases lying between them. Germline lookup yields CDR1 DFQATT and CDR2 SNEGSKA (reference sequence). CDR3 residues: CSARDGRGASNEQYF. The CDR3 DNA sequence: TGCAGTGCTAGAGATGGGAGGGGGGCTAGCAATGAGCAGTACTTC.

The CDR3 DNA is TGTGCCAGCAGCTTAGTTGCATCCCGCAATCAGCCCCAGCATTTT. Amino acid sequence: CASSLVASRNQPQHF. V usage is TRBV7-2 and J usage is TRBJ1-5; D gene unclear. V was clipped by 1 base and J by 2 bases, with 9 bases between them. The CDR3 contains 15 residues. CDR1 and CDR2 (germline): SGHTA, FQGNSA.

The chain is built from TRBV6-1 and TRBJ2-3; D not resolved. Trimming removed 4 bases at V and 4 bases at J, with 9 bases between. Per the germline V gene, CDR1 is MNHNS and CDR2 is SASEGT. CDR3 size: 13 residues. The DNA for the CDR3 is TGTGCCAGCAGTGCTAGTACTGCAGATACGCAGTATTTT. Translating gives CASSASTADTQYF.

In this sample, this clonotype turned up a few times. The chain links TRBV12-3 or TRBV12-4 to TRBJ2-5, with a weak D call TRBD1 (6 bases). Trimming removed 7 bases from V and 2 bases from J, with 17 bases in between. This CDR3 is 15 amino acids long. The CDR3, as DNA: TGTGCCAGCACGAGGGGGAGTGGCATGCAAGAGACCCAGTACTTC. Translated, it gives CASTRGSGMQETQYF.

The genes are TRBV4-1 and TRBJ2-5, with D perhaps given as TRBD1 or TRBD2 (7 bases each). The V and J ends lost 4 bases and 4 bases respectively, with 19 bases between them. This CDR3 spans 16 amino acids. Germline CDR1 and CDR2: MGHRA and YSYEKL. This CDR3 reads CASSRAGQRGGETQYF. CDR3 DNA: TGCGCCAGCAGCCGAGCGGGACAGAGAGGTGGAGAGACCCAGTACTTC.

The chain is built from TRBV9 and TRBJ2-5; D unresolved. Trimming took 2 bases from V and 1 from J, leaving 9 bases between them. The CDR3 has 14 amino acids. The germline CDR1 and CDR2 sequences are SGDLS and YYNGEE. The CDR3 sequence: CASSVSGFQETQYF. The CDR3 DNA sequence: TGTGCCAGCAGCGTGTCGGGTTTCCAAGAGACCCAGTACTTC.

This clonotype was detected ten times or more. The rearrangement uses TRBV6-6 and TRBJ2-3; no firm D call. CDR1 MNHNY and CDR2 SVGAGI come from the germline V gene (reference sequence). The CDR3 length is 13 residues. V lost 7 bases, J lost 3 bases, and 11 bases lay in between. CDR3 amino acids: CASNQGPTDTQYF. The CDR3 region has the DNA TGTGCCAGCAATCAAGGGCCGACAGATACGCAGTATTTT.

The chain uses TRBV5-1 and TRBJ1-1, with 8 bases fitting TRBD1. The CDR3 is 13 residues long. Germline loops: CDR1 SGHRS, CDR2 YFSETQ. Losses at the gene ends were 4 bases for V and 5 bases for J; bases not matched to a gene: 4. The CDR3 spells CASSTDRETEAFF. CDR3 sequence (DNA): TGCGCCAGCAGCACGGACAGGGAAACTGAAGCTTTCTTT.

V is TRBV20-1 and J is TRBJ2-3, with D unresolved. The CDR3 covers 14 residues. Germline V gene lookup returns CDR1 DFQATT and CDR2 SNEGSKA (reference sequence). V dropped 6 bases and J dropped 2 bases, with 15 bases sitting between them. In DNA form, the CDR3 reads TGCAGTGCCCCGGACGCCCGATCCACAGATACGCAGTATTTT. This translates into CSAPDARSTDTQYF.

The chain carries TRBV6-1 and TRBJ1-2, with 9 positions matching TRBD1. CDR3 length equals 15 residues. V lost 5 bases, J lost 4 bases, and 8 bases stayed unmatched. The germline gives CDR1 MNHNS, CDR2 SASEGT. CDR3: CASSTRTGEGYGYTF. In nucleotides, the CDR3 is TGTGCCAGCAGTACCCGGACAGGGGAGGGCTATGGCTACACCTTC.

J is TRBJ1-4 and V is TRBV7-8; 9 nucleotides agree with TRBD1. This CDR3 spans 17 amino acids. V was clipped by 5 bases and J by 8 bases; unmatched bases: 15. Germline CDR1 reads SGHVS; CDR2 reads FQNEAQ. The CDR3 DNA is TGTGCCAGCAGCCTCTTCGTTGGGACAGGGCGGGGGGAAAAACTGTTTTTT. Its translation: CASSLFVGTGRGEKLFF.

This chain uses TRBV29-1 with TRBJ1-1; D unclear. Germline V gene lookup returns CDR1 SQVTM and CDR2 ANQGSEA. Trimming removed 7 bases from V and 0 bases from J, with 9 bases in between. The CDR3 has 12 amino acids. CDR3 in amino acids: CSARIVNTEAFF. The CDR3 DNA reads as TGCAGCGCCCGCATCGTGAACACTGAAGCTTTCTTT.

This clonotype was observed a handful of times. The CDR3 reads CASSLLARNNEQFF. The CDR3 DNA reads TGTGCCAGCAGCTTACTAGCGCGAAACAATGAGCAGTTCTTC. The chain uses TRBV11-2 and TRBJ2-1; D is possibly TRBD2 (6 bases). The CDR3 is made up of 14 amino acids. Germline V gene lookup returns CDR1 SGHAT and CDR2 FQNNGV. V was cut by 2 bases and J by 5 bases, with 10 bases left in between.

This clonotype was seen a handful of times. V is TRBV12-3 or TRBV12-4 and J is TRBJ2-7, with D possibly TRBD1 on 7 matching bases. Deletions cut 3 bases from V and 1 base from J, with 13 bases between. The CDR3 is 15 residues long. The CDR3, as DNA: TGTGCCAGCAGTTTGGAGGGGGCCCTATCCTACGAGCAGTACTTC. Translating gives CASSLEGALSYEQYF.

V usage is TRBV29-1 and J usage is TRBJ2-1; 8 bases are a match to TRBD2. This CDR3 region has 14 residues. Germline V gene data show CDR1 as SQVTM and CDR2 as ANQGSEA. V dropped 4 bases and J dropped 10; count of bases not matched to a gene: 12. This chain's CDR3 is CSVASASGWGEQFF. DNA for the CDR3: TGCAGCGTTGCGTCGGCTAGCGGGTGGGGGGAGCAGTTCTTC.

This sequence joins TRBV12-3 or TRBV12-4 and TRBJ2-1; D unresolved. The CDR3 is 17 residues long. Deletions cut 0 bases from V and 0 bases from J, with 12 bases between. The CDR3 bases are TGTGCCAGCAGTTTAGCGCTAGGGTCGAGCTCCTACAATGAGCAGTTCTTC. Amino acid sequence: CASSLALGSSSYNEQFF.

The chain links TRBV11-2 to TRBJ2-7, with D uncertain. V lost 5 bases to trimming and J lost 5 bases, with 13 bases between them. Germline-derived CDR1 and CDR2 are SGHAT and FQNNGV. The CDR3 runs to 13 residues. The CDR3, as DNA: TGTGCCAGCAGCCGGGCTGGGGTCCACGAGCAGTACTTC. It yields the protein CASSRAGVHEQYF.

The DNA for the CDR3 is TGTGCCAGCAGCGCCCGACAGGGAAGGCTTGAAAAACTGTTTTTT. Protein product: CASSARQGRLEKLFF. This chain uses TRBV11-2 with TRBJ1-4; TRBD1 matches at 7 bases. V lost 5 bases to trimming and J lost 7 bases; unmatched junction nucleotides: 10. Germline V CDR1 and CDR2: SGHAT, FQNNGV. The CDR3 is 15 amino acids.